Described below is a single TCR beta chain sequence and its context. The target antigen is unknown. The data derive from a study of shared clonotypes between healthy human individuals. Study details: CD8 memory received one plate per donor, CD8 naive two, CD4 memory three and CD4 naive three.

Some 30,000 T cell genomes, or 200 ng DNA, went into the sorted-subset replicate PCRs. Sequencing used immunoSEQ multiplex PCR; TCRdb keeps in-frame clones, though not all of them. The sample has fewer than 850,000 clones, 95% to 97% seen once. Naive CD8 cells lacked CD45RO, underwent positive selection for CCR7 and left out terminally differentiated effector memory CD45RA+ cells. Overall study findings and caveats: The study found approximately 5% of naive CD4 clonotypes shared across a handful of donors. It was expected that sequencing depth would affect clonotype sharing among donors.

CDR3 length: 16 residues. Germline V gene sequence: CDR1 SGDLS, CDR2 YYNGEE. V dropped 4 bases and J dropped 3; count of bases not matched to a gene: 5. Sequenced sample: naive CD8+ T cells sorted from blood. The sequence was collected from a young man in good health. The chain joins TRBV9 to TRBJ2-7; 15 bases are shared with TRBD2. The CDR3 is CASSPRTSGRVYEQYF. In DNA, the CDR3 is TGTGCCAGCAGCCCCCGGACTAGCGGGAGGGTCTACGAGCAGTACTTC. Combining the CDR3 with reference TRBV9 and TRBJ2-7 gives the whole variable domain DSGVTQTPKHLITATGQRVTLRCSPRSGDLSVYWYQQSLDQGLQFLIQYYNGEERAKGNILERFSAQQFPDLHSELNLSSLELGDSALYFCASSPRTSGRVYEQYFGPGTRLTVT.